The 32 T cell receptor beta chains below were found in one sample sequenced in a study of blood T cells in healthy people across ages. Through a sample-barcoded 5' primer and a J-beta primer mix, a second PCR was run for about 6 to 11 cycles. TCRdb re-called the 5' RACE reads with MiXCR, one entry per CDR3 protein. The table records over a million distinct CDR3 sequences, more than 40% of them present only once. What was sequenced was blood. These receptors were taken from a woman aged 55-70 years in good health.

Only a few counts were recorded for this clonotype. The rearrangement links TRBV7-9 to TRBJ2-5; 10 bases align to TRBD1. The better agreement between TRBJ2-7 and the DNA end casts doubt on the J call. The CDR3 is made up of 16 amino acids. Per germline, CDR1 SEHNR and CDR2 FQNEAQ (reference sequence). CDR3: CASRPPTGGLGNEQYF. The CDR3 nucleotides are TGTGCCAGCAGACCCCCGACAGGGGGCCTTGGAAACGAGCAGTACTTC.

The chain couples TRBV27 to TRBJ2-4, with unresolved D. The J call may be incorrect, as the DNA end agrees better with TRBJ2-7. CDR1 is MNHEY, CDR2 SMNVEV, per germline (reference sequence). The CDR3 totals 15 residues. The CDR3 DNA reads TGTGCCAGCGCATCTCAGATAGAGGTCCTCTACGAGCAGTACTTC. Its translation is CASASQIEVLYEQYF.

The chain recombines TRBV11-2 with TRBJ2-4, with D perhaps being TRBD1 or TRBD2 (5 bases each). In germline, CDR1 is SGHAT, CDR2 FQNNGV. V was cut by 6 bases and J by 0 bases, with 24 bases left in between. The CDR3 is 19 residues long. CDR3 protein: CASRARTGTSRRAKNIQYF. CDR3 bases: TGTGCCAGCAGAGCGAGAACCGGGACCTCCAGACGAGCCAAAAACATTCAGTACTTC. The whole variable domain, remainder taken from reference TRBV11-2 and TRBJ2-4, is EAGVAQSPRYKIIEKRQSVAFWCNPISGHATLYWYQQILGQGPKLLIQFQNNGVVDDSQLPKDRFSAERLKGVDSTLKIQPAKLEDSAVYLCASRARTGTSRRAKNIQYFGAGTRLSVL.

This clonotype was picked up a small number of times. The rearrangement links TRBV3-1 to TRBJ2-6; D is uncertain. Germline assignment: CDR1 LGHDT and CDR2 YNNKEL (reference sequence). The V end lost 1 base, the J end lost 0 bases, and 7 bases lay between the germline ends. This CDR3 has 16 residues. The CDR3 nucleotides are TGTGCCAGCAGCCAAGGCGGCAGCTCTGGGGCCAACGTCCTGACTTTC. Translated: CASSQGGSSGANVLTF.

This clonotype appeared many times. The chain carries TRBV6-2 or TRBV6-3 and TRBJ2-7, with 8 bases matching TRBD1. The ends lost 2 bases at V and 6 bases at J; junction bases unmatched: 9. This CDR3 spans 15 amino acids. The germline CDR1 and CDR2 sequences are MNHEY and SVGEGT. CDR3 DNA sequence: TGTGCCAGCAGTTACGAGAGGACAGGGTTGCTCGAGCAGTACTTC. Its protein product is CASSYERTGLLEQYF.

V is TRBV7-7 and J is TRBJ2-7; D is unclear. CDR3 length: 13 residues. Trimming pared 4 bases from V and 5 bases from J, leaving 12 bases between. Germline V lookup: CDR1 SSHAT, CDR2 FNYEAQ (reference sequence). CDR3 DNA sequence: TGTGCCAGCAGCTACGAGGTCGGCAACGAGCAGTACTTC. Amino acid sequence: CASSYEVGNEQYF.

This clonotype was observed a handful of times. CDR3 loop: CASSKRNGAKNIQYF. The CDR3 DNA is TGTGCCAGCAGCAAGAGGAACGGGGCCAAAAACATTCAGTACTTC. This chain connects TRBV21-1 to TRBJ2-4. TRBV21-1 is a pseudogene segment. CDR3 length: 15 residues.

This chain connects TRBV4-1 to TRBJ2-1; 8 bases are a match to TRBD2. Germline lookup yields CDR1 MGHRA and CDR2 YSYEKL. V shed 1 base, J shed 5 bases, and the junction held 4 bases outside the gene matches. This CDR3 comprises 15 residues. The CDR3 sequence is CASSQVVLADNEQFF. CDR3 DNA sequence: TGCGCCAGCAGCCAAGTGGTACTAGCGGACAATGAGCAGTTCTTC.

The chain has TRBV7-9 and TRBJ2-5; D possibly corresponds to TRBD1 (6 bases). The V end lost 1 base, the J end lost 11 bases, and 11 bases lay between the germline ends. Looked up from germline, CDR1 is SEHNR and CDR2 is FQNEAQ (reference sequence). This CDR3 has 12 residues. CDR3 bases: TGTGCCAGCAGCTTAGAACAGGGCAGGCAGTACTTC. Translating gives CASSLEQGRQYF.

This clonotype was recorded a few times. V is TRBV2 and J is TRBJ1-5; D unresolved. The length of the CDR3 is 14 residues. Trimming shortened V by 4 bases and J by 1 base, and 8 bases separated the two germline ends. The germline V gene encodes CDR1 SNHLY and CDR2 FYNNEI. For the CDR3, the DNA is TGTGCCAGCAGTGTTCCGAGGAGCAATCAGCCCCAGCATTTT. Translated, it gives CASSVPRSNQPQHF.

The chain recombines TRBV9 with TRBJ2-5; 11 nucleotides align to TRBD2. CDR1 and CDR2 from the germline V gene are SGDLS and YYNGEE. CDR3 length: 16 residues. Unmatched junction bases numbered 5, after V lost 0 bases and J lost 4 bases. CDR3 sequence reads: CASSVELAGARETQYF. DNA of the CDR3: TGTGCCAGCAGCGTAGAACTAGCGGGGGCCCGAGAGACCCAGTACTTC.

This clonotype was seen many times. V gene TRBV20-1 combines with J gene TRBJ2-5; D remains unclear. V was cut by 3 bases and J by 4 bases, with 3 bases left in between. The CDR3 totals 10 residues. Germline CDR1 DFQATT, CDR2 SNEGSKA (reference sequence). CDR3 in DNA: TGCAGTGCTAGGGGAGAGACCCAGTACTTC. It yields the protein CSARGETQYF.

Of note for this clonotype: One end of the junction fails to match germline, which may point to a read error. V gene TRBV7-2 combines with J gene TRBJ2-3; no firm D call. The CDR3 runs to 13 residues. Germline-derived CDR1 and CDR2 are SGHTA and FQGNSA. The CDR3 spells CANSPRRTDTQYF. The CDR3 DNA sequence: TGTGCCAACAGCCCCCGCCGCACAGATACGCAGTATTTT.

Comments on this clonotype: At one end the junction does not follow the germline gene, possibly because of a read error. The chain combines TRBV9 with TRBJ2-1, with TRBD2 matching 12 bases. CDR1 and CDR2 from the germline V gene are SGDLS and YYNGEE. The length of the CDR3 is 19 residues. The CDR3: CASSQRTSGNSASRNEQFF. The CDR3 DNA is TGCGCCAGCAGCCAGAGGACTAGCGGGAATTCGGCTTCGCGCAATGAGCAGTTCTTC.

The chain links TRBV6-8 to TRBJ2-2; no reliable D call. CDR1 is MNHGY and CDR2 is SAAAGT in the germline V gene. The V and J ends lost 8 bases and 0 bases respectively, with 16 bases between them. The CDR3 spans 16 residues. CDR3 region: CASANSPPPNTGELFF. In DNA, the CDR3 is TGTGCCAGCGCGAATTCCCCCCCCCCGAACACCGGGGAGCTGTTTTTT.

With regard to this clonotype: This likely comes from a read error, as the CDR3 has no conserved phenylalanine or tryptophan at its end. V is TRBV5-6 and J is TRBJ2-5; 8 nucleotides agree with TRBD1. The length of the CDR3 is 16 residues. The J segment lost 7 bases and the V segment lost 4 bases, leaving 15 bases of the junction unmatched. Germline CDR1 is SGHDT and CDR2 is YYEEEE. The CDR3 coding sequence is TGTGCCAGCAGCGCCGGACAGGGAGCAACACTGGGGACCCAGTACTCC. This encodes CASSAGQGATLGTQYS.

The rearrangement uses TRBV18 and TRBJ2-3; no clear D gene. CDR3 length: 13 amino acids. Per germline, CDR1 KGHSH and CDR2 LQKENI. Trimming cost V 3 bases and J 4 bases, with 8 bases left between them. DNA for the CDR3: TGTGCCAGCTCACCTACCAACGCAGATACGCAGTATTTT. Encoded protein: CASSPTNADTQYF.

This clonotype was counted only a few times. The chain carries TRBV15 and TRBJ2-3; possible D gene TRBD2, 5 bases. Germline lookup yields CDR1 LNHNV and CDR2 YYDKDF (reference sequence). The CDR3 spans 12 residues. The V end lost 1 base, the J end lost 6 bases, and 5 bases lay between the germline ends. CDR3 residues: CATSRGRDTQYF. The CDR3 region has the DNA TGTGCCACCAGCAGAGGGAGGGATACGCAGTATTTT.

The V and J genes are TRBV24-1 and TRBJ2-1, with 10 bases lining up with TRBD2. Trimming took 7 bases from V and 9 from J; bases not matched to a gene: 5. Looked up from germline, CDR1 is KGHDR and CDR2 is SFDVKD. The CDR3 runs 13 residues. The CDR3 region has the DNA TGTGCCACCAGGGGAGCGGGAGGGCCTGAGCAGTTCTTC. Amino acid sequence: CATRGAGGPEQFF.

This chain connects TRBV28 to TRBJ2-2; D might be TRBD1 or TRBD2, each matching 5 bases. CDR3 length: 15 residues. V lost 2 bases and J lost 5, with 12 bases in between. In germline, CDR1 is MDHEN, CDR2 SYDVKM. CDR3 sequence: CASSLRGEKTGELFF. As DNA, the CDR3 is TGTGCCAGCAGTTTACGAGGGGAGAAAACCGGGGAGCTGTTTTTT.

V is TRBV7-9 and J is TRBJ1-5; D possibly corresponds to TRBD1 (6 bases). Germline CDR1 and CDR2: SEHNR and FQNEAQ (reference sequence). The CDR3 totals 14 residues. V was trimmed by 0 bases and J by 11 bases, leaving 14 bases between them. CDR3 DNA sequence: TGTGCCAGCAGCTTAGCAGGGAGGGGGATGGCCCAGCATTTT. It encodes CASSLAGRGMAQHF.

V usage is TRBV12-3 or TRBV12-4 and J usage is TRBJ2-2; D possibly corresponds to TRBD1 (5 bases). This CDR3 is 15 amino acids long. V was pared by 5 bases and J by 3 bases, with 13 bases between. CDR3 bases: TGTGCCAGCAGTCTATCAAAGGGGTACACCGGGGAGCTGTTTTTT. Translating gives CASSLSKGYTGELFF.

This clonotype was observed once. The rearrangement links TRBV5-1 to TRBJ1-2; 10 bases line up with TRBD1. V was pared by 3 bases and J by 4 bases, with 12 bases of the junction left unmatched. From germline, CDR1 is SGHRS and CDR2 YFSETQ. This CDR3 comprises 17 residues. DNA for the CDR3: TGCGCCAGCAGCTATTCGGGACAGGGGTGGTCGGGCTATGGCTACACCTTC. Protein: CASSYSGQGWSGYGYTF.

This clonotype was picked up one time. This chain connects TRBV29-1 to TRBJ2-3, with 8 bases identical to TRBD1. CDR3 size: 12 residues. From germline, CDR1 is SQVTM and CDR2 ANQGSEA. With V trimmed by 8 bases and J by 5 bases, 6 bases remained unmatched. The CDR3 loop is CSTYRGIDTQYF. The DNA of the CDR3 is TGCAGCACTTACAGGGGGATAGATACGCAGTATTTT.

The chain has TRBV7-3 and TRBJ2-3; TRBD1 aligns across 10 bases. V lost 4 bases to trimming and J lost 5 bases; unmatched junction nucleotides: 6. The CDR3 is made up of 15 amino acids. Germline loops: CDR1 SGHTA, CDR2 FQGTGA. The CDR3, as DNA: TGTGCCAGCAGCTACGACAGGGGGCGTAGAGATACGCAGTATTTT. Translating gives CASSYDRGRRDTQYF. Full variable domain (missing parts from reference TRBV7-3 and TRBJ2-3): GAGVSQTPSNKVTEKGKYVELRCDPISGHTALYWYRQSLGQGPEFLIYFQGTGAADDSGLPNDRFFAVRPEGSVSTLKIQRTERGDSAVYLCASSYDRGRRDTQYFGPGTRLTVL.

The chain carries TRBV6-1 and TRBJ1-4; D not certain. The CDR3 totals 14 residues. Trimming stripped 4 bases from V and 7 bases from J, with 13 bases between. In germline, CDR1 is MNHNS, CDR2 SASEGT. CDR3 region: CASSATASSEKLFF. CDR3 sequence (DNA): TGTGCCAGCAGTGCTACTGCCTCGAGTGAAAAACTGTTTTTT.

The chain employs TRBV9 and TRBJ2-5; tentative D call: TRBD2 (5 bases). V was cut by 1 base and J by 11 bases, with 18 bases left in between. Looked up from germline, CDR1 is SGDLS and CDR2 is YYNGEE. This CDR3 has 14 residues. Written as DNA, the CDR3 is TGTGCCAGCAGCGTAAGTTCGGCTAGCTATGAGCAGTACTTC. Amino acid sequence: CASSVSSASYEQYF.

J is TRBJ1-2 and V is TRBV7-9; 7 bases match TRBD1. CDR1 and CDR2 (germline): SEHNR, FQNEAQ (reference sequence). CDR3 length: 15 residues. V lost 1 base and J lost 8; bases outside the gene matches: 10. Written as DNA, the CDR3 is TGTGCCAGCAGCTTAGTCACAGGGGAGTCAGGCGGCTACACCTTC. Translating it yields CASSLVTGESGGYTF.

This clonotype was recorded a few times. The chain recombines TRBV5-1 with TRBJ2-6; no clear D. Trimming stripped 4 bases from V and 2 bases from J, with 10 bases between. The CDR3 length is 15 residues. Per the germline V gene, CDR1 is SGHRS and CDR2 is YFSETQ. The DNA for the CDR3 is TGCGCCAGCAGCCCCCTACGGGCTGGGGCCAACGTCCTGACTTTC. It is translated as CASSPLRAGANVLTF.

This clonotype was counted a few times. The chain has TRBV4-2 and TRBJ2-2; 8 nucleotides agree with TRBD2. Germline CDR1 LGHNA, CDR2 YNFKEQ. There are 16 residues in the CDR3. J lost 0 bases, V lost 5 bases, and 5 bases had no gene match. The chain's CDR3 is CASSIPGLANTGELFF. The CDR3 nucleotides are TGTGCCAGCAGCATCCCGGGACTAGCGAACACCGGGGAGCTGTTTTTT.

This clonotype has a handful of counts. The CDR3 loop reads CASSLEREGQEDTQYF. DNA of the CDR3: TGTGCCAGCAGTTTAGAACGGGAGGGCCAGGAAGATACGCAGTATTTT. This chain uses TRBV12-3 or TRBV12-4 with TRBJ2-3, with 8 bases identical to TRBD2. The V gene end was trimmed by 1 base and the J gene end by 5 bases; junction bases not matched to a gene: 8. The CDR3 has 16 amino acids.

This clonotype was picked up many times. The CDR3 DNA follows: TGTGCCTGGGGGGAAAACATTCAGTACTTC. Translated: CAWGENIQYF. The chain joins TRBV30 to TRBJ2-4; D call uncertain. The ends were cut back, 5 bases at V and 5 bases at J, with 4 bases in the middle. Germline assignment: CDR1 GTSNPN and CDR2 SVGIG (reference sequence). The CDR3 covers 10 residues.